Shown below are 30 T cell receptor beta chains from a single sample sequenced in a study of beta chain features in type 1 diabetes (dated by TCRdb to between 2017 and 2018). Library prep was done by the immunoSEQ multiplex PCR assay. The entire isolated RNA was reverse transcribed using the High Capacity cDNA Reverse Transcription Kit, and thus expressed TCRB transcripts were sequenced. In TCRdb, the immuneACCESS table is reduced to in-frame sequences with V and J assigned. These tables do not hold every clone; where another copy was compared, an unresolved V gene accounts for under half, and the others remain unexplained. The sample profile shows approximately 330,000 clones; approximately 9.9% of them were found once. 0.015% of the sample comes from the top ten. Sequencing input: naive CD4+ T cells from blood. The sample's cell subset or site label is to be understood as: true naive CD4+ T cells. The source of these receptors is a woman aged 30 to 39 in good health.

The CDR3 is CASSLPPSGANEQFF. The CDR3 DNA is TGTGCCAGCTCTCTCCCTCCTAGCGGAGCAAATGAGCAGTTCTTC. The chain uses TRBV18 and TRBJ2-1; 7 nucleotides line up with TRBD2. V shed 6 bases and J 7 bases; nucleotides not matched to a gene: 12. In germline, CDR1 is KGHSH, CDR2 LQKENI. The CDR3 consists of 15 residues.

The chain combines TRBV7-3 with TRBJ1-1; maybe TRBD1 (6 bases). This CDR3 contains 13 residues. Trimming shortened V by 2 bases and J by 2 bases, and 6 bases separated the two germline ends. Looked up from germline, CDR1 is SGHTA and CDR2 is FQGTGA. CDR3 sequence: CASSLGTNTEAFF. CDR3 nucleotides: TGTGCCAGCAGCTTAGGGACAAACACTGAAGCTTTCTTT. Looking up the rest from reference TRBV7-3 and TRBJ1-1 gives the full variable domain: GAGVSQTPSNKVTEKGKYVELRCDPISGHTALYWYRQSLGQGPEFLIYFQGTGAADDSGLPNDRFFAVRPEGSVSTLKIQRTERGDSAVYLCASSLGTNTEAFFGQGTRLTVV.

This clone appeared a few times. The chain has TRBV30 and TRBJ1-5, with D possibly being TRBD1 (5 bases). Germline assignment: CDR1 GTSNPN and CDR2 SVGIG (reference sequence). The CDR3 totals 15 residues. V was shortened by 0 bases and J by 4 bases, with 13 bases between the two germline ends. In DNA, the CDR3 is TGTGCCTGGAGTGTACGGGGGGGGAAGAATCAGCCCCAGCATTTT. It yields the protein CAWSVRGGKNQPQHF.

A few counts support this clone. The rearrangement links TRBV5-1 to TRBJ2-1; no reliable D call. Germline V gives CDR1 SGHRS, CDR2 YFSETQ. This CDR3 is 13 amino acids long. V gave up 3 bases and J gave up 12 bases, with 16 bases separating them. The chain's CDR3 is CASSYETPSGQFF. CDR3 sequence (DNA): TGCGCCAGCAGCTACGAGACTCCGTCCGGGCAGTTCTTC.

The chain has TRBV6-5 and TRBJ2-1, with TRBD1 as a possible D gene (5 bases). CDR1 and CDR2 from the germline V gene are MNHEY and SVGAGI. This CDR3 contains 15 residues. V was pared by 0 bases and J by 6 bases, with 12 bases between. For the CDR3, the DNA is TGTGCCAGCAGTTACTCGGGGCAGGCGGTCAATGAGCAGTTCTTC. This codes for CASSYSGQAVNEQFF.

This clone has just a few counts. J is TRBJ2-5 and V is TRBV28; 9 nucleotides line up with TRBD1. This CDR3 has 16 amino acids. In germline, CDR1 is MDHEN, CDR2 SYDVKM. J gave up 2 bases and V 5 bases, and 9 bases lay outside the gene matches. The CDR3 here is CASSGTGFPNQETQYF. The CDR3 region has the DNA TGTGCCAGCAGTGGGACAGGGTTTCCGAATCAAGAGACCCAGTACTTC.

This clone was found a few times. The rearrangement links TRBV5-8 to TRBJ1-5; the match to TRBD1 covers 7 bases. V lost 9 bases to trimming and J lost 2 bases; unmatched junction nucleotides: 8. Looked up from germline, CDR1 is SGHTS and CDR2 is YDEGEE. The CDR3 loop spans 14 amino acids. CDR3 DNA: TGTGCCACCTCAAGAGGACAGGGCAATCAGCCCCAGCATTTT. The encoded protein is CATSRGQGNQPQHF.

This clone was recorded a few times. The chain links TRBV6-5 to TRBJ2-7, with D perhaps matching TRBD2 (6 bases). Per the germline V gene, CDR1 is MNHEY and CDR2 is SVGAGI. V was pared by 3 bases and J by 2 bases, with 14 bases between. The CDR3 contains 15 residues. The chain's CDR3 is CASSYGGLHTYEQYF. DNA of the CDR3: TGTGCCAGCAGTTATGGCGGACTACATACCTACGAGCAGTACTTC.

A few counts support this clone. V is TRBV4-3 and J is TRBJ2-2, with D maybe TRBD2 (5 bases). The CDR3 length is 16 residues. The ends were cut back, 1 base at V and 3 bases at J, with 12 bases in the middle. CDR1 is LGHNA and CDR2 is YSLEER in the germline V gene. The CDR3 DNA reads TGCGCCAGCAGCCAAGTGAGAGGGCCAGACACCGGGGAGCTGTTTTTT. It encodes CASSQVRGPDTGELFF.

J is TRBJ1-4 and V is TRBV19; D gene unclear. The CDR3 runs to 15 residues. Trimming pared 3 bases from V and 6 bases from J, leaving 14 bases between. Germline values: CDR1 LNHDA, CDR2 SQIVND (reference sequence). The CDR3 sequence: CASSIGTAGYEKLFF. DNA of the CDR3: TGTGCCAGTAGTATTGGTACAGCGGGTTATGAAAAACTGTTTTTT.

This chain uses TRBV19 with TRBJ1-5; 7 bases are a match to TRBD1. CDR1 and CDR2 (germline): LNHDA, SQIVND (reference sequence). V shed 7 bases, J shed 5 bases, and the junction held 8 bases outside the gene matches. This CDR3 spans 14 amino acids. The DNA of the CDR3 is TGTGCCAGTACGTTCTCCACAGGGGATCAGCCCCAGCATTTT. Its protein product is CASTFSTGDQPQHF.

This clone was counted between two and nine times. The V gene is TRBV7-3, the J gene TRBJ2-3; 7 positions match TRBD1. V lost 5 bases to trimming and J lost 4 bases; unmatched junction nucleotides: 9. This CDR3 region has 15 residues. The V gene's germline CDR1 is SGHTA and CDR2 FQGTGA. The CDR3 bases are TGTGCCAGCAGCCGCTCCGGGACAGTTCCAGATACGCAGTATTTT. Translation gives CASSRSGTVPDTQYF.

The rearrangement links TRBV4-1 to TRBJ2-1, with D possibly TRBD2 on 6 matching bases. This CDR3 is 17 amino acids long. V was clipped by 0 bases and J by 4 bases, with 16 bases between them. Germline lookup yields CDR1 MGHRA and CDR2 YSYEKL. CDR3 protein: CASSQETGGPEYNEQFF. CDR3 in DNA: TGCGCCAGCAGCCAAGAGACCGGAGGGCCGGAGTACAATGAGCAGTTCTTC.

The sample holds a few counts of this clone. The chain couples TRBV11-2 to TRBJ1-5; D gene unclear. CDR1 and CDR2 (germline): SGHAT, FQNNGV. Trimming cost V 2 bases and J 6 bases, with 11 bases left between them. The CDR3 length is 14 residues. The CDR3 here is CASSLTQAGQPQHF. The CDR3 nucleotides are TGTGCCAGCAGCTTAACCCAGGCGGGTCAGCCCCAGCATTTT.

The gene calls are TRBV2 and TRBJ2-5, with D uncertain. This CDR3 has 13 residues. Between the trimmed V and J ends, which lost 9 bases and 0 bases, there was a span of 11 bases. Germline-derived CDR1 and CDR2 are SNHLY and FYNNEI. The CDR3 loop is CARNLDNQETQYF. In DNA, the CDR3 is TGTGCCAGAAATCTAGATAACCAAGAGACCCAGTACTTC.

This clone was observed a handful of times. The chain has TRBV29-1 and TRBJ1-1; 8 nucleotides line up with TRBD1. The CDR3 has 14 amino acids. In germline, CDR1 is SQVTM, CDR2 ANQGSEA. V was clipped by 6 bases and J by 1 base; unmatched bases: 7. CDR3: CSVRWGTGNTEAFF. Written as DNA, the CDR3 is TGCAGCGTCCGCTGGGGGACAGGGAACACTGAAGCTTTCTTT.

CDR3 loop: CASSTGQGDEQYF. CDR3 sequence (DNA): TGTGCCAGCAGTACTGGACAGGGGGACGAGCAGTACTTC. The chain couples TRBV6-6 to TRBJ2-7; 10 nucleotides line up with TRBD1. V dropped 5 bases and J dropped 5; count of bases not matched to a gene: 3. Germline-derived CDR1 and CDR2 are MNHNY and SVGAGI (reference sequence). This CDR3 has 13 amino acids.

The V and J genes are TRBV5-1 and TRBJ2-7, with 7 bases fitting TRBD2. With V trimmed by 0 bases and J by 9 bases, 9 bases remained unmatched. The CDR3 covers 14 residues. Germline lookup yields CDR1 SGHRS and CDR2 YFSETQ. The CDR3 DNA is TGCGCCAGCAGCTTGGATGACGGGAGGACCGCGCAGTACTTC. This translates into CASSLDDGRTAQYF.

This clone was seen a handful of times. This sequence joins TRBV7-2 and TRBJ2-1, with 8 bases that match TRBD2. With 2 bases clipped from V and 7 bases from J, the junction kept 4 bases outside the gene matches. The CDR3 contains 14 residues. CDR1 is SGHTA and CDR2 is FQGNSA in the germline V gene. As DNA, the CDR3 is TGTGCCAGCAGCTTACACAGCGGGAGTAATGAGCAGTTCTTC. Protein sequence: CASSLHSGSNEQFF.

The J gene is TRBJ2-1, the V gene TRBV7-6, with 9 bases aligning to TRBD1. Germline V CDR1 and CDR2: SGHVS, FNYEAQ. The ends lost 3 bases at V and 6 bases at J; junction bases unmatched: 9. This CDR3 contains 16 residues. Written as DNA, the CDR3 is TGTGCCAGCAGCTTGCGGCCGGGACAGGGCCCCAATGAGCAGTTCTTC. It yields the protein CASSLRPGQGPNEQFF.

The chain links TRBV7-9 to TRBJ2-7; 12 bases are a match to TRBD2. From germline, CDR1 is SEHNR and CDR2 FQNEAQ (reference sequence). V shed 5 bases and J 2 bases; nucleotides not matched to a gene: 7. The CDR3 has 16 residues. The CDR3 DNA reads TGTGCCAGCAGCCAGAGACTAGCGGGGGTGACCTACGAGCAGTACTTC. The encoded protein is CASSQRLAGVTYEQYF. The full variable domain, with the rest looked up from reference TRBV7-9 and TRBJ2-7, is DTGVSQNPRHKITKRGQNVTFRCDPISEHNRLYWYRQTLGQGPEFLTYFQNEAQLEKSRLLSDRFSAERPKGSFSTLEIQRTEQGDSAMYLCASSQRLAGVTYEQYFGPGTRLTVT.

This clone was detected only a few times. This chain joins TRBV18 and TRBJ2-2, with a weak D call TRBD1 (5 bases). The ends were cut back, 2 bases at V and 3 bases at J, with 10 bases in the middle. The germline V gene has CDR1 KGHSH and CDR2 LQKENI. This CDR3 region has 15 residues. CDR3 DNA sequence: TGTGCCAGCTCACCAAGCAGGGTGGACACCGGGGAGCTGTTTTTT. Translation: CASSPSRVDTGELFF.

The sample holds a few counts of this clone. This chain joins TRBV6-5 and TRBJ2-4; the D gene is possibly TRBD2 (5 bases). Trimming pared 6 bases from V and 5 bases from J, leaving 17 bases between. The length of the CDR3 is 15 residues. CDR1 and CDR2 from the germline V gene are MNHEY and SVGAGI. The CDR3 loop is CASRSGSGMQNIQYF. In DNA, the CDR3 is TGTGCCAGCAGGTCCGGGTCGGGGATGCAAAACATTCAGTACTTC.

The V and J genes are TRBV11-1 and TRBJ2-5; 12 bases map to TRBD1. CDR3 length: 18 residues. The germline V gene encodes CDR1 SGHAT and CDR2 FQDESV (reference sequence). V lost 5 bases to trimming and J lost 7 bases; unmatched junction nucleotides: 17. CDR3 region: CASSLPPLGQGAVGTQYF. The CDR3 DNA reads as TGTGCCAGCAGCCTTCCGCCACTGGGACAGGGGGCGGTTGGGACCCAGTACTTC.

This clone has more than one count but fewer than ten. The genes are TRBV9 and TRBJ2-5, with 10 bases lining up with TRBD2. This CDR3 contains 15 residues. Germline values: CDR1 SGDLS, CDR2 YYNGEE. V lost 2 bases, J lost 7 bases, and 8 bases stayed unmatched. CDR3 sequence reads: CASSVSSGSLSTQYF. CDR3 sequence (DNA): TGTGCCAGCAGCGTCTCTAGCGGGAGTTTGTCGACCCAGTACTTC.

The chain joins TRBV19 to TRBJ2-1, with TRBD1 matching over 8 bases. V gave up 4 bases and J gave up 4 bases; unmatched junction bases: 6. There are 15 residues in the CDR3. Looked up from germline, CDR1 is LNHDA and CDR2 is SQIVND (reference sequence). The CDR3 coding sequence is TGTGCCAGTAGTACCCGCGGGACAGGTTACAATGAGCAGTTCTTC. Protein: CASSTRGTGYNEQFF.

The gene calls are TRBV28 and TRBJ1-5; possibly TRBD1 for D (5 bases). The CDR3 is 15 amino acids. Germline assignment: CDR1 MDHEN and CDR2 SYDVKM. Trimming removed 6 bases from V and 0 bases from J, with 12 bases in between. The CDR3 loop reads CASSWGGYSNQPQHF. The DNA for the CDR3 is TGTGCCAGCAGCTGGGGGGGATATAGCAATCAGCCCCAGCATTTT.

This clone was seen a handful of times. This sample includes further DNA sequences coding for the same CDR3. The rearrangement joins TRBV7-2 to TRBJ2-5; D is ambiguous. V lost 4 bases and J lost 2, with 2 bases in between. CDR1 is SGHTA, CDR2 FQGNSA, per germline. This CDR3 contains 11 residues. Here the CDR3 reads CASSSQETQYF. CDR3 nucleotides: TGTGCCAGCAGCTCGCAAGAGACCCAGTACTTC.

This clone was counted between two and nine times. The rearrangement links TRBV6-1 to TRBJ1-1, with 9 bases fitting TRBD1. J lost 6 bases, V lost 6 bases, and 8 bases had no gene match. Germline values: CDR1 MNHNS, CDR2 SASEGT. The CDR3 runs 14 residues. CDR3 nucleotides: TGTGCCAGCAGCGCCGACAGGGGGTTCGCTGAAGCTTTCTTT. Its protein is CASSADRGFAEAFF.

This clone was seen only a few times. The chain carries TRBV11-2 and TRBJ2-7, with D maybe TRBD2 (5 bases). CDR1 and CDR2 from the germline V gene are SGHAT and FQNNGV. This CDR3 spans 15 amino acids. V was cut by 1 base and J by 0 bases, with 10 bases left in between. This CDR3 is CASSLVRGFSYEQYF. The CDR3 DNA reads TGTGCCAGCAGCTTAGTCCGCGGGTTCTCCTACGAGCAGTACTTC.